Listed below are T cell receptor beta chains from one sample, sequenced in a study of T cells in Graves' hyperthyroidism and ophthalmopathy. TCRdb recomputed calls from the multiplex PCR reads with MiXCR, one row per CDR3 protein. The sample records 300,000 or so distinct CDR3 sequences, approximately 15% being singletons. The sample taken for sequencing was blood. All receptors derive from a woman aged 60-70 years with Graves' ophthalmopathy. The CDR3 runs from the conserved cysteine through the conserved F or W. D genes are given only for firm matches. Expanded clones get a size class; other rows say once, few or many, or leave the size out.

d_gene | j_gene | v_gene | abundance | CDR3aa | CDR3nt
. | TRBJ1-6 | TRBV19 | . | CASSTTGLQSPLHF | TGTGCCAGTAGTACGACAGGCCTCCAATCACCCCTCCACTTT
. | TRBJ2-5 | TRBV18 | many | CASSRQQQETQYF | TGTGCCAGCTCCAGACAGCAGCAAGAGACCCAGTACTTC
. | TRBJ1-2 | TRBV6-1 | many | CASTRMPSNYGYTF | TGTGCCAGCACCCGGATGCCTTCTAACTATGGCTACACCTTC
. | TRBJ1-5 | TRBV28 | many | CASSQRGGAGDQPQHF | TGTGCCAGCAGCCAAAGAGGGGGGGCCGGGGATCAGCCCCAGCATTTT
. | TRBJ2-1 | TRBV12-3/TRBV12-4 | many | CASSLEQGNANEQFF | TGTGCCAGCAGTTTGGAACAGGGTAATGCCAATGAGCAGTTCTTC
TRBD1 | TRBJ1-1 | TRBV5-1 | many | CASSKGQGNTEAFF | TGCGCCAGCAGCAAGGGACAGGGGAACACTGAAGCTTTCTTT
. | TRBJ2-5 | TRBV11-3 | many | CASSFGAQETQYF | TGTGCCAGCAGCTTCGGGGCGCAAGAGACCCAGTACTTC
TRBD2 | TRBJ2-7 | TRBV3-1 | few | CASSQVRIAGAVHEQYF | TGTGCCAGCAGCCAAGTGAGAATAGCGGGAGCGGTCCACGAGCAGTACTTC
. | TRBJ2-2 | TRBV10-1 | . | CASSSGVPGELFF | TGCGCCAGCAGTTCCGGGGTTCCCGGGGAGCTGTTTTTT
. | TRBJ1-2 | TRBV7-8 | many | CASSLRPANYGYTF | TGTGCCAGCAGCTTACGACCAGCAAACTATGGCTACACCTTC
. | TRBJ2-5 | TRBV4-2 | many | CASSQDEARQETQYF | TGTGCCAGCAGCCAAGATGAGGCCAGACAAGAGACCCAGTACTTC
. | TRBJ2-3 | TRBV5-1 | . | CASSFTAGRTDTQYF | TGCGCCAGCAGCTTCACGGCAGGCAGGACAGATACGCAGTATTTT
TRBD1 | TRBJ2-2 | TRBV19 | . | CASRTGARSTGELFF | TGTGCCAGTAGAACAGGGGCAAGGAGCACCGGGGAGCTGTTTTTT
TRBD1 | TRBJ2-7 | TRBV28 | . | CASSLSPGQGTYEQYF | TGTGCCAGCAGTTTATCCCCGGGACAGGGAACCTACGAGCAGTACTTC
TRBD1 | TRBJ2-7 | TRBV7-9 | many | CASSLGGQGLDYEQYF | TGTGCCAGCAGCTTAGGGGGACAGGGCTTGGACTACGAGCAGTACTTC
. | TRBJ1-2 | TRBV5-1 | many | CASSDTNYGYTF | TGCGCCAGCAGCGACACTAACTATGGCTACACCTTC
TRBD1 | TRBJ2-6 | TRBV7-3 | many | CASSPGTGRGSGANVLTF | TGTGCCAGCAGCCCCGGGACAGGGAGAGGGTCTGGGGCCAACGTCCTGACTTTC
. | TRBJ2-5 | TRBV6-2/TRBV6-3 | many | CASTIGRELLFQETQYF | TGTGCCAGCACAATCGGAAGAGAACTGTTGTTCCAAGAGACCCAGTACTTC
. | TRBJ2-7 | TRBV12-3/TRBV12-4 | many | CASSFSDRAGYEQYF | TGTGCCAGCAGTTTTTCCGACAGGGCGGGGTACGAGCAGTACTTC
. | TRBJ1-5 | TRBV6-2/TRBV6-3 | . | CASSYEGGGNQPQHF | TGTGCCAGCAGTTACGAGGGCGGAGGCAATCAGCCCCAGCATTTT
. | TRBJ1-2 | TRBV20-1 | many | CSAREGGDYGYTF | TGCAGTGCTAGAGAGGGAGGGGACTATGGCTACACCTTC
. | TRBJ2-1 | TRBV9 | few | CASSVGDSGDEQFF | TGTGCCAGCAGCGTAGGGGATAGTGGTGATGAGCAGTTCTTC
TRBD2 | TRBJ2-4 | TRBV6-1 | many | CASSPRTSGLAKNIQYF | TGTGCCAGCAGTCCACGGACTAGCGGTTTAGCCAAAAACATTCAGTACTTC
TRBD1 | TRBJ1-3 | TRBV3-1 | few | CASSRRRDRGPLGNTIYF | TGTGCCAGCAGCCGCCGCCGGGACAGGGGACCTCTTGGAAACACCATATATTTT
. | TRBJ1-5 | TRBV9 | few | CASSVGHGPNQPQHF | TGTGCCAGCAGCGTGGGACACGGCCCCAATCAGCCCCAGCATTTT
TRBD1 | TRBJ1-1 | TRBV13 | many | CASSLNRGASEAFF | TGTGCCAGCAGCCTCAACAGGGGCGCCTCTGAAGCTTTCTTT
TRBD2 | TRBJ2-1 | TRBV24-1 | few | CATSSLAGGLNEQFF | TGTGCCACCAGTTCCCTAGCGGGAGGGCTCAATGAGCAGTTCTTC
. | TRBJ2-2 | TRBV15 | few | CATSREKGSGELFF | TGTGCCACCAGCAGAGAAAAGGGCTCCGGGGAGCTGTTTTTT
. | TRBJ1-1 | TRBV29-1 | few | CSARGVGINTEAFF | TGCAGCGCCCGAGGGGTAGGGATCAACACTGAAGCTTTCTTT
. | TRBJ1-1 | TRBV7-2 | many | CASSIKVSTYTEAFF | TGTGCCAGCAGCATAAAGGTGTCGACGTACACTGAAGCTTTCTTT
TRBD2 | TRBJ2-3 | TRBV7-9 | . | CASSRTSGRSVDTQYF | TGTGCCAGCAGCCGGACTAGCGGGAGGTCCGTTGATACGCAGTATTTT
TRBD1 | TRBJ1-1 | TRBV10-3 | many | CAISDGGTGGADTEAFF | TGTGCCATCAGTGATGGCGGGACAGGGGGCGCGGACACTGAAGCTTTCTTT
. | TRBJ2-5 | TRBV7-9 | many | CASRFRGTGETQYF | TGTGCCAGCAGGTTTCGGGGAACAGGGGAGACCCAGTACTTC
TRBD1 | TRBJ1-2 | TRBV7-8 | few | CASGDRGNYGYTF | TGTGCCAGCGGCGACAGGGGCAACTATGGCTACACCTTC
. | TRBJ1-2 | TRBV30 | . | CACRPEDPGGYTF | TGTGCCTGCCGTCCAGAGGACCCGGGTGGCTACACCTTC
. | TRBJ2-7 | TRBV20-1 | . | CSARGGPTYEQYF | TGCAGTGCTAGAGGGGGGCCAACCTACGAGCAGTACTTC
. | TRBJ2-7 | TRBV20-1 | . | CSARLESSYEQYF | TGCAGTGCTAGATTGGAGAGCTCCTACGAGCAGTACTTC
. | TRBJ2-7 | TRBV11-2 | many | CASSLDRDGADEQYF | TGTGCCAGCAGCTTAGATAGGGACGGGGCTGACGAGCAGTACTTC
. | TRBJ2-7 | TRBV28 | . | CASSLSLRAQVSYEQYF | TGTGCCAGCAGTTTATCTCTTAGGGCACAAGTCTCCTACGAGCAGTACTTC
. | TRBJ1-5 | TRBV15 | . | CATSRQQGFNQPQHF | TGTGCCACCAGCAGACAACAGGGTTTTAATCAGCCCCAGCATTTT
. | TRBJ1-5 | TRBV9 | many | CASSLAPGNQPQHF | TGTGCCAGCAGCCTCGCACCAGGGAATCAGCCCCAGCATTTT
TRBD1 | TRBJ2-7 | TRBV27 | many | CASSQTGDSYEQYF | TGTGCCAGCAGTCAGACAGGGGATTCCTACGAGCAGTACTTC
TRBD2 | TRBJ2-2 | TRBV7-3 | many | CASSSFGAGGNTGELFF | TGTGCCAGCAGCTCCTTTGGGGCGGGAGGGAACACCGGGGAGCTGTTTTTT
. | TRBJ2-5 | TRBV2 | many | CASSESPSRETQYF | TGTGCCAGCAGTGAATCTCCTAGCCGGGAGACCCAGTACTTC
. | TRBJ2-1 | TRBV15 | many | CATSSVYNEQFF | TGTGCCACCAGCTCAGTCTACAATGAGCAGTTCTTC
TRBD1 | TRBJ1-6 | TRBV7-2 | many | CASSLGQANTSPLHF | TGTGCCAGCAGCCTAGGACAGGCAAATACTTCACCCCTCCACTTT
. | TRBJ2-1 | TRBV12-3/TRBV12-4 | many | CASSPVYNEQFF | TGTGCCAGCAGTCCCGTATACAATGAGCAGTTCTTC
. | TRBJ2-3 | TRBV2 | many | CASSNSRGADTQYF | TGTGCCAGCAGTAACAGTAGGGGGGCAGATACGCAGTATTTT
. | TRBJ2-1 | TRBV27 | once | CASSLRIRRNEQFF | TGTGCCAGCAGTTTACGTATCAGGCGGAATGAGCAGTTCTTC
TRBD1 | TRBJ1-2 | TRBV5-1 | many | CASSPGQPYGYTF | TGCGCCAGCTCACCGGGACAGCCCTATGGCTACACCTTC
. | TRBJ2-3 | TRBV5-1 | few | CASSLRFGAERDTQYF | TGCGCCAGCAGCTTGCGGTTCGGGGCCGAGCGGGATACGCAGTATTTT
TRBD1 | TRBJ2-2 | TRBV24-1 | . | CATSDPRQGAGELFF | TGTGCCACCAGTGACCCACGACAGGGCGCCGGGGAGCTGTTTTTT
TRBD2 | TRBJ2-6 | TRBV19 | . | CASAPGGFPTSGANVLTF | TGTGCCAGCGCCCCCGGGGGGTTCCCCACCTCTGGGGCCAACGTCCTGACTTTC
. | TRBJ2-2 | TRBV20-1 | . | CSAGKPPTEAGELFF | TGCAGTGCTGGAAAGCCACCGACAGAGGCCGGGGAGCTGTTTTTT
. | TRBJ2-2 | TRBV24-1 | few | CATSDFGTGELFF | TGTGCCACCAGTGATTTTGGGACCGGGGAGCTGTTTTTT
. | TRBJ1-1 | TRBV19 | many | CASRRWREITEAFF | TGTGCCAGTAGACGCTGGAGGGAGATCACTGAAGCTTTCTTT
TRBD1 | TRBJ2-6 | TRBV19 | . | CASSLGTGSSGANVLTF | TGTGCCAGTAGTTTAGGGACAGGGTCGTCTGGGGCCAACGTCCTGACTTTC
TRBD1 | TRBJ1-2 | TRBV11-1 | many | CASSLGGTDYGYTF | TGTGCCAGCAGCCTAGGAGGGACAGACTATGGCTACACCTTC
. | TRBJ1-2 | TRBV7-2 | . | CASAFGQNYGYTF | TGTGCCAGCGCTTTCGGACAGAACTATGGCTACACCTTC